This T cell receptor (beta chain) was sequenced for a study of OX40 agonist ivuxolimab in advanced cancers. V lost 4 bases and J lost 3, with 12 bases in between. Looked up from germline, CDR1 is LNHDA and CDR2 is SQIVND (reference sequence). The CDR3 is 15 residues long. Sequenced by immunoSEQ multiplex PCR; TCRdb stores in-frame clones only, minus some. The sample lists under 80,000 clones, 87% occurring once. Sampling times: baseline, cycle 4 day 1, cycle 7 day 1. This material consisted of CD4+ or CD8+ T cells sorted from blood, taken in a trial of the OX40 agonist ivuxolimab. This TCR came from an adult with an advanced solid tumor such as melanoma, head and neck, liver or kidney cancer. This chain links TRBV19 with TRBJ1-4; D call uncertain. CDR3 in amino acids: CASSTRPGPNEKLFF. The CDR3 DNA sequence: TGTGCCAGTAGTACCCGACCGGGTCCTAATGAAAAACTGTTTTTT.